This is a list of T cell receptor beta chains from one sample in a study of T cells in Graves' hyperthyroidism and ophthalmopathy. In TCRdb, the multiplex PCR reads were re-called with MiXCR into one record per CDR3 protein. Of hundreds of thousands of distinct CDR3 sequences listed, 35% to 45% are singletons. The sequenced sample consisted of blood. All receptors come from a man aged 18 to 29 with Graves' hyperthyroidism. The CDR3 runs from the conserved cysteine through the conserved F or W. Fields, in order: V gene, clone size, J gene, D gene, CDR3 DNA, CDR3 protein. D genes are given only for firm matches. Clone size is not always given. Where it is, it says once, few, many or a class for expanded clones.

>TRBV2|-|TRBJ1-6|-
TGTGCCAGCAGTGAATCGTCGGGCAGGTGGGATAATTCACCCCTCCACTTT
CASSESSGRWDNSPLHF
>TRBV24-1|-|TRBJ1-5|-
TGTGCCACCAGTGATGCCTCAGGTGGATGGCAGCCCCAGCATTTT
CATSDASGGWQPQHF
>TRBV2|many|TRBJ1-1|-
TGTGCCAGCAGTGAAGGGCGGTTGAACACTGAAGCTTTCTTT
CASSEGRLNTEAFF
>TRBV6-7|-|TRBJ2-5|-
TGTGCCACCCTTGCTAGAGAGACCCAGTACTTC
CATLARETQYF
>TRBV10-3|-|TRBJ2-5|-
TGTGCCAGCAGTGAATGGGGTTCCCCACCAGAGACCCAGTACTTC
CASSEWGSPPETQYF
>TRBV20-1|few|TRBJ2-2|-
TGCAGTGTCGTGGGGCTTGGGAACACCGGGGAGCTGTTTTTT
CSVVGLGNTGELFF
>TRBV20-1|few|TRBJ2-5|-
TGCAGTGCTAGAGGTAACCGACAGGCCCACCAAGAGACCCAGTACTTC
CSARGNRQAHQETQYF
>TRBV25-1|once|TRBJ2-2|TRBD2
TGTGCCAGCAGCCAAGCGGGGGGATACACCGGGGAGCTGTTTTTT
CASSQAGGYTGELFF
>TRBV19|-|TRBJ2-7|-
TGTGCCAGTAGTATCCCCGTCGCGACGGGCCTTTCCTACGAGCAGTACTTC
CASSIPVATGLSYEQYF
>TRBV9|many|TRBJ2-5|-
TGTGCCAGCAGCGTAGGGCCACTCAGTGAGACCCAGTACTTC
CASSVGPLSETQYF
>TRBV20-1|-|TRBJ2-7|-
TGCAGTGCTAGAGATCGAAGTTTCTCCTACGAGCAGTACTTC
CSARDRSFSYEQYF
>TRBV10-2|-|TRBJ2-5|-
TGCGCCAGCAGTGGGGGCATACCAGAGACCCAGTACTTC
CASSGGIPETQYF
>TRBV7-9|few|TRBJ2-7|-
TGTGCCAGCAGCTCGGGACGGCTGGAGCAGTACTTC
CASSSGRLEQYF
>TRBV5-6|few|TRBJ2-7|-
TGTGCCAGCAGCTTTCGGTCACAGACCCGGGGAGAGCAGTACTTC
CASSFRSQTRGEQYF
>TRBV15|many|TRBJ2-5|-
TGTGCCACCAGCCGCGTGGTCTCGGAGACCCAGTACTTC
CATSRVVSETQYF